The 12 T cell receptor beta chains below come from one sample, sequenced in a study of cytotoxic CD8 clonotypes in ibrutinib-treated CLL. Assay used: immunoSEQ multiplex PCR; TCRdb lists only in-frame clones, some missing. The data show about 29,000 clones, with almost 85% seen just once and about 8% held by the top ten. The input for sequencing was PBMCs, taken after 24 months of ibrutinib treatment. The origin of the receptors is a human donor with chronic lymphocytic leukemia.

The V and J genes are TRBV18 and TRBJ2-1; 7 bases fit TRBD2. Germline CDR1 is KGHSH and CDR2 is LQKENI. This CDR3 has 17 residues. The trim removed 2 bases at V and 3 bases at J, leaving 10 bases unmatched. Written as DNA, the CDR3 is TGTGCCAGCTCACCAGGCTCTCGGGGGGAACACTACAATGAGCAGTTCTTC. Residues: CASSPGSRGEHYNEQFF.

The V and J genes are TRBV19 and TRBJ1-2, with 8 bases lining up with TRBD1. The CDR3 loop spans 14 amino acids. Trimming cost V 4 bases and J 3 bases; bases outside gene matches: 4. Germline lookup yields CDR1 LNHDA and CDR2 SQIVND (reference sequence). The CDR3 coding sequence is TGTGCCAGTAGTAGGACGACAGGGGACTATGGCTACACCTTC. This translates into CASSRTTGDYGYTF.

V usage is TRBV5-1 and J usage is TRBJ2-1; 8 bases are shared with TRBD2. The CDR3 consists of 13 residues. The trim removed 4 bases at V and 12 bases at J, leaving 9 bases unmatched. Germline-derived CDR1 and CDR2 are SGHRS and YFSETQ. CDR3 nucleotide sequence: TGCGCCAGCAGCCCCCCGGGGGGGGCCGGGCAGTTCTTC. Residues: CASSPPGGAGQFF.

The gene calls are TRBV7-3 and TRBJ2-2, with D perhaps TRBD2 (5 bases). There are 13 residues in the CDR3. Trimming pared 2 bases from V and 5 bases from J, leaving 6 bases between. CDR1 is SGHTA, CDR2 FQGTGA, per germline. The CDR3 loop is CASSLGGTGELFF. CDR3 DNA: TGTGCCAGCAGCTTAGGAGGTACCGGGGAGCTGTTTTTT.

The chain has TRBV10-1 and TRBJ1-1; TRBD1 matches at 8 bases. Germline lookup yields CDR1 WNHNN and CDR2 SYGVQD (reference sequence). The CDR3 contains 15 residues. V trimming: 0 bases; J trimming: 5 bases; junction bases outside the gene matches: 5. The CDR3 is CASSESFDRGTEAFF. The CDR3 DNA is TGCGCCAGCAGTGAGTCCTTCGACAGGGGAACTGAAGCTTTCTTT.

This clone was seen a single time. V and J are TRBV12-5 and TRBJ1-2; D call uncertain. Per germline, CDR1 LGHNT and CDR2 FRNRAP. V lost 6 bases, J lost 8 bases, and 10 bases lay in between. The CDR3 consists of 11 residues. The CDR3 sequence is CASGSPPGYTF. The CDR3 nucleotides read TGTGCTAGTGGCTCCCCGCCAGGCTACACCTTC. Together with reference TRBV12-5 and TRBJ1-2, the CDR3 gives the full variable domain: DARVTQTPRHKVTEMGQEVTMRCQPILGHNTVFWYRQTMMQGLELLAYFRNRAPLDDSGMPKDRFSAEMPDATLATLKIQPSEPRDSAVYFCASGSPPGYTFGSGTRLTVV.

The chain has TRBV10-3 and TRBJ2-7; 7 bases are a match to TRBD1. Germline values: CDR1 ENHRY, CDR2 SYGVKD. V lost 2 bases and J lost 2; bases outside the gene matches: 9. The CDR3 totals 16 residues. CDR3 in DNA: TGTGCCATCAGTGAGGACAGGGTTTCTAAGACCTACGAGCAGTACTTC. Translating gives CAISEDRVSKTYEQYF.

The genes are TRBV6-1 and TRBJ2-7; TRBD1 aligns across 8 bases. Germline V gene data show CDR1 as MNHNS and CDR2 as SASEGT. V was pared by 7 bases and J by 5 bases, with 4 bases of the junction left unmatched. This CDR3 region has 12 residues. The CDR3 nucleotides are TGTGCCAGCACCTCAGGGGGCGACGAGCAGTACTTC. Translating it yields CASTSGGDEQYF.

This clone was detected a few times. V and J are TRBV5-4 and TRBJ1-4; TRBD1 matches at 9 bases. V shed 5 bases, J shed 7 bases, and the junction held 9 bases outside the gene matches. Germline values: CDR1 SGHNT, CDR2 YYREEE (reference sequence). The CDR3 covers 15 residues. The CDR3 DNA sequence: TGTGCCAGCAGACACCGGGGGACAGGGATTGAAAAACTGTTTTTT. Translation gives CASRHRGTGIEKLFF.

This clone was recorded a few times. The CDR3 DNA reads TGTGCCTGGGACGGGACAGGGGACTCACCCCTCCACTTT. It codes for CAWDGTGDSPLHF. The chain couples TRBV30 to TRBJ1-6, with 10 bases that match TRBD1. The CDR3 sequence is 13 residues long. The trim removed 5 bases at V and 10 bases at J, leaving 5 bases unmatched. The germline V gene has CDR1 GTSNPN and CDR2 SVGIG (reference sequence).

This clone showed up just a few times. This rearrangement joins TRBV18 to TRBJ1-4; D ambiguous. Germline assignment: CDR1 KGHSH and CDR2 LQKENI. This CDR3 comprises 13 residues. Between the trimmed V and J ends, which lost 3 bases and 10 bases, there was a span of 12 bases. CDR3 sequence reads: CASSPWRSGKLFF. In DNA form, the CDR3 reads TGTGCCAGCTCACCCTGGAGGTCGGGAAAACTGTTTTTT.

The CDR3 region has the DNA TGTGCCAGCACCCGCCAATCCATACCAAACTATGGCTACACCTTC. It translates to CASTRQSIPNYGYTF. The chain couples TRBV7-8 to TRBJ1-2; D remains ambiguous. There are 15 residues in the CDR3. Trimming took off 7 bases at V and 2 bases at J, with 17 bases between the two ends. Looked up from germline, CDR1 is SGHVS and CDR2 is FQNEAQ.